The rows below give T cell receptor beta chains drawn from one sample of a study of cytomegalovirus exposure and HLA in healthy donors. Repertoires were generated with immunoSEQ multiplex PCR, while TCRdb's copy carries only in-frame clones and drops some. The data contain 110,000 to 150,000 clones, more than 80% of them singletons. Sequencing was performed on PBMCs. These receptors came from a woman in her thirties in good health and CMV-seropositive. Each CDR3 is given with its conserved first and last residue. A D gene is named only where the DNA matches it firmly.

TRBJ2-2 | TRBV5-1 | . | CASSLDRPSYGELFF
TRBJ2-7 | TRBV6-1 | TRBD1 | CASSEAGTGVAYEQYF
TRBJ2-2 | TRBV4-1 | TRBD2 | CASSQTLAGMNTGELFF
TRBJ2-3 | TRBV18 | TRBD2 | CASSPRLAGLDTQYF
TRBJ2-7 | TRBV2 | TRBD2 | CASGALADFEEQYF
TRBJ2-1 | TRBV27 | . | CASSLALAYNEQFF
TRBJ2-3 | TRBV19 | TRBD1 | CASSPGIQGRGTDTQYF
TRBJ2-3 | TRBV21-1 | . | CASSRDRGGVAASTDTQYF
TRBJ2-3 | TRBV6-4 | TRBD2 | CASSVIAGADTQYF
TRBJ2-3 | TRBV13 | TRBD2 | CASSLASGSTDTQYF
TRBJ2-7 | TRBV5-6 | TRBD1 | CASSPTGVLYEQYF
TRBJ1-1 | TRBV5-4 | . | CASRPQVVNTEAFF
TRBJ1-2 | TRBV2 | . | CAWAGGLLYGYTF
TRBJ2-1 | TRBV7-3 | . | CASSLNGLGDEQFF
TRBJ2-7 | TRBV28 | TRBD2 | CASKGLGLAPTYEQYF
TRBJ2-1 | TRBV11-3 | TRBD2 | CASSSAGTSIGVDEQFF
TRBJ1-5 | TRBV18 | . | CASSLSGDPGQPQHF
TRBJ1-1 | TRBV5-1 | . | CASSLRGKSEAFF
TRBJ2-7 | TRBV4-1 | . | CASSQDGSVPSYEQYF
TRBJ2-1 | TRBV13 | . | CASSRRGADNEQFF